This T cell receptor (beta chain) is drawn from a study of blood T cell repertoires in COVID-19. Background on the study: PBMCs, B-cell-depleted T cells, or T cells were the source of the cDNA or gDNA that made up the material.

Membership in each cohort depended on participant-reported clinical history. A COVID-19 case had been met by exposed participants during the 2 weeks before study entry. This clone was seen a single time. The CDR3 totals 15 residues. Germline V gene lookup returns CDR1 SGHVS and CDR2 FNYEAQ. V lost 4 bases and J 2 bases, leaving 11 bases between the germline ends. As handled by the study authors: How many nucleated cells were present was estimated from reference gene primer amplification. Here immunoSEQ multiplex PCR was the method, and the copy in TCRdb shows in-frame clones only, minus some. D and trimming come from the DNA, and the V and J calls and clone size come from that table. The table has 200,000 to 250,000 clones, about 80% seen once.

Material: PBMCs or T cells enriched from blood (not recorded which). J is TRBJ1-4 and V is TRBV7-6; D call uncertain. The source is a middle-aged woman who had been exposed to COVID-19. DNA for the CDR3: TGTGCCAGCAGCTCCCGGGGAGGGACTAATGAAAAACTGTTTTTT. Its protein is CASSSRGGTNEKLFF.